The entry below describes one T cell receptor beta chain. Its target is not known. The data are from a study of T cell responses to AZD1222 COVID-19 vaccine. About the research overall: Analyses pooled second doses at about 4 or about 12 weeks.

CDR1 is SGDLS, CDR2 YYNGEE, per germline. The V end was cut by 3 bases, the J end by 8 bases, with 14 bases between. The CDR3 extends over 13 amino acids. Broader study findings: Increased Spike-specific TCR breadth and depth were observed after two AZD1222 doses. Clonal diversity may have been underestimated, and the donors were mostly white British, with more females than males. Targeting of unmutated variant regions was reportedly seen in nearly half of spike-specific TCRs.

Sequencing was performed with immunoSEQ multiplex PCR; in TCRdb, only in-frame clones are kept and a portion is missing. The sample shows 130,000 or so clones, around 87% of them seen only once. The chain is built from TRBV9 and TRBJ1-2, with D possibly TRBD1 on 5 matching bases. The sample was peripheral blood, taken on day 0 of AZD1222 vaccination. The clonotype was recovered from an adult in good health. The CDR3 DNA reads TGTGCCAGCAGCGCTCGGGGACGGGACGGCTACACCTTC. It is translated as CASSARGRDGYTF.